This TCR beta chain was obtained from a study of naive and memory T cell subsets. As concerns this clonotype: Its antigen is not known.

Both TRBC1 and TRBC2 were covered by a beta constant-region primer of two equimolar oligonucleotides. TCRdb re-called the UMI-ligation and nested PCR reads through MiXCR, storing one row per CDR3 protein. Of 130,000 to 150,000 distinct CDR3 sequences listed, over 15% are singletons. Study findings and constraints: Diversity fell and Gini index rose from naive through CM, EM, EMRA.

Germline assignment: CDR1 GTSNPN and CDR2 SVGIG (reference sequence). The germline V and J ends were trimmed by 2 bases and 2 bases, with 1 base remaining between them. The CDR3 has 12 residues. The clonotype originates from a human donor in good health. Sequencing was performed on naive CD4+ T cells from blood. The chain carries TRBV30 and TRBJ2-6; D is undetermined. Written as DNA, the CDR3 is TGTGCCTGGAGTCCTGGGGCCAACGTCCTGACTTTC. Encoded protein: CAWSPGANVLTF.